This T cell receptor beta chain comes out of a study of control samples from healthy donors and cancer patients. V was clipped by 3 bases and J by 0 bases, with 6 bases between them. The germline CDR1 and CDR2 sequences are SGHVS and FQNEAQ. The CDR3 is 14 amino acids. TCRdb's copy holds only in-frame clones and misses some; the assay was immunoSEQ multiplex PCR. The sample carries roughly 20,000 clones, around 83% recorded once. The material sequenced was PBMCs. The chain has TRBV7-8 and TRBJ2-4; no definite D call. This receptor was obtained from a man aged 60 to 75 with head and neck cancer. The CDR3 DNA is TGTGCCAGCAGCTTGTCGCTAGCCAAAAACATTCAGTACTTC. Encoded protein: CASSLSLAKNIQYF.